The 9 T cell receptor beta chains listed next were all sequenced from one sample in a study of graft-versus-host responses after intestinal transplantation. Some clones are missing from TCRdb's copy, which holds only in-frame ones; the method was immunoSEQ multiplex PCR. The top ten hold 6% of the sample, which has about 16,000 clones, around 90% seen once. Sequencing used PBMCs, obtained around 110 days after intestinal transplant. These receptors were taken from a human patient who received an intestinal transplant, so some T cells may come from the graft donor.

This clone was observed a single time. The chain employs TRBV28 and TRBJ1-1; maybe TRBD1 (5 bases). Germline lookup yields CDR1 MDHEN and CDR2 SYDVKM. Trimming took off 5 bases at V and 10 bases at J, with 17 bases between the two ends. This CDR3 is 13 amino acids long. The CDR3 loop reads CASSPRGGPGAFF. The CDR3 DNA reads TGTGCCAGCAGTCCCCGGGGGGGTCCTGGAGCTTTCTTT. Full variable domain (missing parts from reference TRBV28 and TRBJ1-1): DVKVTQSSRYLVKRTGEKVFLECVQDMDHENMFWYRQDPGLGLRLIYFSYDVKMKEKGDIPEGYSVSREKKERFSLILESASTNQTSMYLCASSPRGGPGAFFGQGTRLTVV.

The chain links TRBV4-3 to TRBJ2-5; D remains ambiguous. Germline V gene data show CDR1 as LGHNA and CDR2 as YSLEER. This CDR3 has 14 amino acids. Trimming pared 0 bases from V and 3 bases from J, leaving 8 bases between. CDR3 in amino acids: CASSQDRSEETQYF. The CDR3 DNA sequence: TGCGCCAGCAGCCAAGATAGGAGTGAAGAGACCCAGTACTTC.

The chain carries TRBV7-9 and TRBJ1-5, with 8 bases that match TRBD1. V dropped 3 bases and J dropped 7; count of bases not matched to a gene: 5. The CDR3 is made up of 14 amino acids. From germline, CDR1 is SEHNR and CDR2 FQNEAQ (reference sequence). The CDR3 sequence: CASSFPGGGQPQHF. The CDR3 coding sequence is TGTGCCAGCAGCTTTCCAGGGGGCGGACAGCCCCAGCATTTT.

V is TRBV29-1 and J is TRBJ2-7; 16 bases agree with TRBD2. Germline CDR1 reads SQVTM; CDR2 reads ANQGSEA. The ends lost 7 bases at V and 2 bases at J; junction bases unmatched: 14. This CDR3 has 18 residues. The CDR3 loop reads CSAGTSGRARGLPYEQYF. Here the CDR3 DNA reads TGCAGCGCCGGGACTAGCGGGAGGGCCCGTGGTCTTCCCTACGAGCAGTACTTC.

The V and J genes are TRBV7-9 and TRBJ2-1, with TRBD2 matching 9 bases. There are 16 residues in the CDR3. Germline CDR1 reads SEHNR; CDR2 reads FQNEAQ (reference sequence). V lost 5 bases to trimming and J lost 7 bases; unmatched junction nucleotides: 12. The CDR3 DNA follows: TGTGCCAGCAGCGCGTTTAGCGGGAGTCTTTGGAATGAGCAGTTCTTC. Translating it yields CASSAFSGSLWNEQFF.

This sequence joins TRBV6-1 and TRBJ1-4, with a possible D match to TRBD1 (5 bases). The CDR3 consists of 15 residues. CDR1 is MNHNS and CDR2 is SASEGT in the germline V gene. V shed 0 bases and J shed 4 bases, with 9 bases lying between them. CDR3 residues: CASSEAGTYNEKLFF. CDR3 sequence (DNA): TGTGCCAGCAGTGAAGCCGGGACTTATAATGAAAAACTGTTTTTT.

The V and J genes are TRBV7-9 and TRBJ2-7; 12 nucleotides align to TRBD2. Germline V gives CDR1 SEHNR, CDR2 FQNEAQ (reference sequence). The CDR3 has 14 residues. With V trimmed by 7 bases and J by 6 bases, 7 bases remained unmatched. CDR3 in amino acids: CASTPSGRAFEQYF. Here the CDR3 DNA reads TGTGCCAGCACCCCTAGCGGGAGGGCCTTCGAGCAGTACTTC.

This chain uses TRBV6-5 with TRBJ1-2; no reliable D call. The CDR3 contains 13 residues. Germline-derived CDR1 and CDR2 are MNHEY and SVGAGI. Trimming shortened V by 3 bases and J by 6 bases, and 11 bases separated the two germline ends. In DNA, the CDR3 is TGTGCCAGCAGTTATCCAAGGGATGATGGCTACACCTTC. Residues: CASSYPRDDGYTF.

The CDR3 sequence is CASSSTGTGISTDTQYF. The CDR3 DNA reads TGTGCCAGTAGTAGCACAGGAACGGGGATTAGCACAGATACGCAGTATTTT. The V call is TRBV19, the J call TRBJ2-3; D could derive from TRBD1 or TRBD2 (5 bases each). The CDR3 runs to 17 residues. The V end lost 4 bases, the J end lost 0 bases, and 17 bases lay between the germline ends. Germline V gives CDR1 LNHDA, CDR2 SQIVND (reference sequence).